This T cell receptor (beta chain) was captured by sequencing in a study of human T cells and chemical hapten exposure. TCRdb reprocessed the RACE reads via MiXCR and lists one record per CDR3 protein. The table records around 110,000 distinct CDR3 sequences, around 10% of them present only once. This clonotype was detected only a few times. The time point here: patch test 1, 2 weeks after DPC sensitization. This sample's treatment: therapeutic diphenylcyclopropenone sensitization with weekly scalp DPC. Drawing of blood took place ahead of applying each patch test. Trimming cost V 0 bases and J 2 bases, with 11 bases left between them. Germline V gives CDR1 SGHRS, CDR2 YFSETQ. This CDR3 comprises 15 residues.

J is TRBJ2-5 and V is TRBV5-1; D gene uncertain. The sequenced sample was whole blood, obtained in connection with sensitization to the hapten diphenylcyclopropenone (DPC). The sequence derives from a woman between 50 and 59 years old with alopecia areata. Some clones in this sample may be carry-over from other donors' samples. The CDR3 region is CASSLGANTQETQYF. For the CDR3, the DNA is TGCGCCAGCAGCTTGGGGGCGAATACTCAAGAGACCCAGTACTTC.